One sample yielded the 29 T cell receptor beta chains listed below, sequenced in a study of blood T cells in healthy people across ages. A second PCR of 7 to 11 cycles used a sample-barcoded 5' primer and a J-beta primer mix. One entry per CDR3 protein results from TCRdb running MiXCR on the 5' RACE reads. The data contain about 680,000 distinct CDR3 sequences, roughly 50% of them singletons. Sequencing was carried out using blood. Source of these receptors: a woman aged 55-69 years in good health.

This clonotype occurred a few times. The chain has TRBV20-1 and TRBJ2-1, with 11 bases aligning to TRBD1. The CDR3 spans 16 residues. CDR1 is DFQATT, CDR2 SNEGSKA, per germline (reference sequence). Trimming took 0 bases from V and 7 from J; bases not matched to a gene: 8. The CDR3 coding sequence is TGCAGTGCTAGAGATACAGGACAGGGGGCGATTAATGAGCAGTTCTTC. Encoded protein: CSARDTGQGAINEQFF.

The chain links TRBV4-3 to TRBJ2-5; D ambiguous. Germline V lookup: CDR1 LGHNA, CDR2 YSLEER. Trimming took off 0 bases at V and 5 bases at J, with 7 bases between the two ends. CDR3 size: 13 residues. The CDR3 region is CASSQERRETQYF. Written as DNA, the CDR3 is TGCGCCAGCAGCCAAGAGCGTCGGGAGACCCAGTACTTC.

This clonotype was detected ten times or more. CDR3 sequence: CSVVGGAETQYF. CDR3 coding DNA: TGCAGCGTTGTGGGGGGAGCAGAGACCCAGTACTTC. J is TRBJ2-5 and V is TRBV29-1; TRBD2 might be the D (6 bases). This CDR3 is 12 amino acids long. Looked up from germline, CDR1 is SQVTM and CDR2 is ANQGSEA. Trimming removed 4 bases at V and 4 bases at J, with 10 bases between.

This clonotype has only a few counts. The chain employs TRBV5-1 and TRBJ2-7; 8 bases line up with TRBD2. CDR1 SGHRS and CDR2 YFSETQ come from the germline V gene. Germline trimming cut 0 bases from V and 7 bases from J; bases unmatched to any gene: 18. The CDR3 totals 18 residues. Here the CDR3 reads CASSLGPSLAGPFNEQYF. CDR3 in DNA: TGCGCCAGCAGCTTGGGCCCCTCCTTAGCGGGACCCTTCAATGAGCAGTACTTC.

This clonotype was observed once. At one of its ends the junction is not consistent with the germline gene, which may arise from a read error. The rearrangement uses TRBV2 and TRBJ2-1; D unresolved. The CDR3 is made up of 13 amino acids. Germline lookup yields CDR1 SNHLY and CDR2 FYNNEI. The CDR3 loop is CASKPLGGNVQFF. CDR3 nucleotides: TGTGCCAGCAAGCCTTTGGGTGGCAATGTGCAGTTCTTC.

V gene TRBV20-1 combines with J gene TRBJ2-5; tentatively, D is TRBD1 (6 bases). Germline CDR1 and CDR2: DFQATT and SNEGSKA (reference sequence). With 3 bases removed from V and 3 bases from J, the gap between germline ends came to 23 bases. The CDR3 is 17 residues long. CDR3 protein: CSARFRRSARGKETQYF. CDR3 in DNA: TGCAGTGCTAGGTTTCGTCGTTCCGCAAGGGGGAAAGAGACCCAGTACTTC.

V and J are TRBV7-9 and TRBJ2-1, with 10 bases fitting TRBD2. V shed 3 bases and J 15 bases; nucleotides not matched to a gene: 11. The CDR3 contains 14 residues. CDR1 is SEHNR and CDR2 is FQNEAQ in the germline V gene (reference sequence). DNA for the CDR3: TGTGCCAGCAGCTTTGGACTAGCGGCCGATTTGGGGTTCTTC. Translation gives CASSFGLAADLGFF.

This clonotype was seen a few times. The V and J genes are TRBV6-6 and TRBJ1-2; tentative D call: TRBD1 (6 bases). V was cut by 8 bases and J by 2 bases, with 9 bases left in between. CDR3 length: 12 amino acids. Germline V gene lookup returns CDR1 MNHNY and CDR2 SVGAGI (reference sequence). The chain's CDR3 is CASGGPNYGYTF. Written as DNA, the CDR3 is TGTGCCAGCGGGGGGCCGAACTATGGCTACACCTTC.

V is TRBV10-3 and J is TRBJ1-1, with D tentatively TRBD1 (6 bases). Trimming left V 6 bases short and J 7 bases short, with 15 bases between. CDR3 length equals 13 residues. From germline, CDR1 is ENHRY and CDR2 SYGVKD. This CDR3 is CAIRGGGGSEAFF. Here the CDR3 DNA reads TGTGCCATCAGGGGAGGGGGTGGAAGTGAAGCTTTCTTT.

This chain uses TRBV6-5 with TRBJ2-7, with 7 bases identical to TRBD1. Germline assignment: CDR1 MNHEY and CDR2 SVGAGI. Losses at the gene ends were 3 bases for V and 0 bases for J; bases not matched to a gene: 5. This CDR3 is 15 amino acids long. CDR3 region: CASSYLGTDSYEQYF. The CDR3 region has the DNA TGTGCCAGCAGTTATTTAGGGACAGACTCCTACGAGCAGTACTTC.

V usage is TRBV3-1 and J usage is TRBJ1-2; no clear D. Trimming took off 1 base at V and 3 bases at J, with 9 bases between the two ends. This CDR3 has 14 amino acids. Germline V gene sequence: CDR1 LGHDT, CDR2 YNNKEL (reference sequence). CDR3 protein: CASSQAELYYGYTF. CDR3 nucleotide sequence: TGTGCCAGCAGCCAAGCGGAACTCTACTATGGCTACACCTTC.

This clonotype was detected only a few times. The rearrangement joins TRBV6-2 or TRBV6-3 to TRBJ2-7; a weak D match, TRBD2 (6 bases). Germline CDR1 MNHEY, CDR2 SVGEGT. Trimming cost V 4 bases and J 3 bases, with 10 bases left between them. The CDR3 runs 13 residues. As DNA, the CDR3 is TGTGCCAGCAGTTTACGGGAGAACTACGAGCAGTACTTC. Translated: CASSLRENYEQYF.

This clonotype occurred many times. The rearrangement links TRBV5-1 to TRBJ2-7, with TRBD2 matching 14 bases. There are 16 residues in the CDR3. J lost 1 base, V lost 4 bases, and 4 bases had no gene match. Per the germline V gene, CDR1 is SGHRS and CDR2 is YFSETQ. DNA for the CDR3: TGCGCCAGCAGCCCTGGACTAGCGGGAGGATCCTACGAGCAGTACTTC. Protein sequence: CASSPGLAGGSYEQYF.

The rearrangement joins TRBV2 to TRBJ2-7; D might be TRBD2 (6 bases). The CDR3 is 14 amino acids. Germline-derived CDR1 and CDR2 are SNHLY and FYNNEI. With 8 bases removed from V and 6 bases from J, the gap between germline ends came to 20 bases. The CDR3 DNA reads TGTGCCAGCCGTGTGGGGGGAGGTCCGGGCGAGCAGTACTTC. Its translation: CASRVGGGPGEQYF. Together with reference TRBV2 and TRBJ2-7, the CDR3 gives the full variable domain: EPEVTQTPSHQVTQMGQEVILRCVPISNHLYFYWYRQILGQKVEFLVSFYNNEISEKSEIFDDQFSVERPDGSNFTLKIRSTKLEDSAMYFCASRVGGGPGEQYFGPGTRLTVT.

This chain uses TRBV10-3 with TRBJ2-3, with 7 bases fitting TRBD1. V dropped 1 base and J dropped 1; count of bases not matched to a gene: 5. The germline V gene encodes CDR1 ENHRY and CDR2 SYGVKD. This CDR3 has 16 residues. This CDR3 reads CAISEYDRAGTDTQYF. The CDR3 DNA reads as TGTGCCATCAGTGAGTACGACAGGGCGGGCACAGATACGCAGTATTTT.

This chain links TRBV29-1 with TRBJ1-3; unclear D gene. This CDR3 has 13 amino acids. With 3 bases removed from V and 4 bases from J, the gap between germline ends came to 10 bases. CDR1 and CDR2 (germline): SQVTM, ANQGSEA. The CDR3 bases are TGCAGCGTTGACCTTGGGCTCGGAAACACCATATATTTT. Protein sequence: CSVDLGLGNTIYF.

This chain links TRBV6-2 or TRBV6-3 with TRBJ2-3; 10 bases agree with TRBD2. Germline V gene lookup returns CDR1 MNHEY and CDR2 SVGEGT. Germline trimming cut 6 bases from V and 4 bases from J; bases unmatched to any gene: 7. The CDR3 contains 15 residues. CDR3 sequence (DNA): TGTGCCAGCAGGCTAGCGGGAGAGGGGTCAGATACGCAGTATTTT. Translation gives CASRLAGEGSDTQYF.

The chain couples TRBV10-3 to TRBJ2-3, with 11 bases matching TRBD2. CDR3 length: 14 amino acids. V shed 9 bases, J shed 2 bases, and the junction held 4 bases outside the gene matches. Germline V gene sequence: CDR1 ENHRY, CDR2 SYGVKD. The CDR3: CAIGTSGTTDTQYF. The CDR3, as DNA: TGTGCCATAGGGACTAGCGGTACCACAGATACGCAGTATTTT.

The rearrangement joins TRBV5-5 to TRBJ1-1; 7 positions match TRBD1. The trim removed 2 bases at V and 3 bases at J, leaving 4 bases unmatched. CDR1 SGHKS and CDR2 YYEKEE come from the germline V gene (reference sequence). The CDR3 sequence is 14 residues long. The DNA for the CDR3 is TGTGCCAGCAGCTTTACAGGGGTGGACACTGAAGCTTTCTTT. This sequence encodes CASSFTGVDTEAFF.

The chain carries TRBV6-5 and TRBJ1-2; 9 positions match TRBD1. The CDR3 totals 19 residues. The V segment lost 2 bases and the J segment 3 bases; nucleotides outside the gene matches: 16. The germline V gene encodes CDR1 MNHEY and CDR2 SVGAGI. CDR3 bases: TGTGCCAGCAGTTACCCTATTTTGGACAGGGGATCCTTTTACTATGGCTACACCTTC. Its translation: CASSYPILDRGSFYYGYTF.

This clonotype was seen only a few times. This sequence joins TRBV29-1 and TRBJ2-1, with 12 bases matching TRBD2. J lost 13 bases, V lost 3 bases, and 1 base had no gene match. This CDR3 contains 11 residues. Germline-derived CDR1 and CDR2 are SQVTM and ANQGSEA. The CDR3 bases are TGCAGCGTTGAGGGACTAGCGGGCCAGTTCTTC. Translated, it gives CSVEGLAGQFF.

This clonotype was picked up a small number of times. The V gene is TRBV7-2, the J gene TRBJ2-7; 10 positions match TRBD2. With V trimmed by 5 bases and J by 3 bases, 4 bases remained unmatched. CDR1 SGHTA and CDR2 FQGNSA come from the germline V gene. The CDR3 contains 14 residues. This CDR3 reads CASSLTSGFYEQYF. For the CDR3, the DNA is TGTGCCAGCAGCCTGACTAGCGGGTTCTACGAGCAGTACTTC.

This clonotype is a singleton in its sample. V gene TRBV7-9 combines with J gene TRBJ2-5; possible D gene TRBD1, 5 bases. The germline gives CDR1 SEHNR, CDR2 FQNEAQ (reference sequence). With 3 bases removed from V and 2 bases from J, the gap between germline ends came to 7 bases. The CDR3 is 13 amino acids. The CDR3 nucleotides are TGTGCCAGCAGCTTGACAGAACAAGAGACCCAGTACTTC. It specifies CASSLTEQETQYF.

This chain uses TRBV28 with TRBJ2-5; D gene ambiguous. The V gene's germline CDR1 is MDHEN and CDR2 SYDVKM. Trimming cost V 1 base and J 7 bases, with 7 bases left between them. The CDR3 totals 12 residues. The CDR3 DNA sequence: TGTGCCAGCAGTTTATTTACTGGGACCCAGTACTTC. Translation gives CASSLFTGTQYF.

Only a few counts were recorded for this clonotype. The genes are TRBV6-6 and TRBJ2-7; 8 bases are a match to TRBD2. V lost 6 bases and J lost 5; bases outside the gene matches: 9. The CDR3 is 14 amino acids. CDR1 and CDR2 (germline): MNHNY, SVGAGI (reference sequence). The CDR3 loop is CASRFPGLAHEQYF. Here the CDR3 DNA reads TGTGCCAGCAGATTCCCCGGACTAGCCCACGAGCAGTACTTC.

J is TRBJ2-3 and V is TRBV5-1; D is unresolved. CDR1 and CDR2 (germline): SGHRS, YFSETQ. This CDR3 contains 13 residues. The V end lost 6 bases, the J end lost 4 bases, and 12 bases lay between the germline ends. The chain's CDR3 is CASTTQFPDTQYF. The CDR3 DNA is TGCGCCAGCACCACTCAATTCCCAGATACGCAGTATTTT.

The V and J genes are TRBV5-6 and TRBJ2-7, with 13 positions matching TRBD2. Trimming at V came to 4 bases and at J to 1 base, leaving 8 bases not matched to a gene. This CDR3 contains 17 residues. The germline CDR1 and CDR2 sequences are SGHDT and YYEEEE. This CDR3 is CASSTGLAGRFSYEQYF. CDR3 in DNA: TGTGCCAGCAGCACGGGACTAGCGGGAAGGTTTTCCTACGAGCAGTACTTC.

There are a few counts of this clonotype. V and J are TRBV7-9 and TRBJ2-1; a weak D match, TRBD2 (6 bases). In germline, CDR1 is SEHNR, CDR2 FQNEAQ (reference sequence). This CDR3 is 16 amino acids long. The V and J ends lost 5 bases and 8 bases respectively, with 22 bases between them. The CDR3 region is CASSPRVVAEGYEQFF. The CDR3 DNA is TGTGCCAGCAGCCCGAGGGTGGTAGCGGAGGGGTATGAGCAGTTCTTC.

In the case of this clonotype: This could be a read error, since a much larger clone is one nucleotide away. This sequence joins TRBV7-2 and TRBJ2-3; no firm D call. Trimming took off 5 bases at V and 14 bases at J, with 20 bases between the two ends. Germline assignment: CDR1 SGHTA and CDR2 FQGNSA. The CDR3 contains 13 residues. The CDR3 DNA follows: TGTGCCAGCAGCGTAACGTGGCGCTACGAGCGGTATTTT. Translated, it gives CASSVTWRYERYF.